This T cell receptor (beta chain) derives from a study of cytomegalovirus exposure and HLA in healthy donors. Study-level results: Altogether, around 160 TCR beta chains were recorded as cytomegalovirus-associated. TCR beta V segments were, for the most part, productive about 87% or about 30% of the time in an earlier analysis. It was assumed in the presence/absence analyses that sequencing depth was roughly uniform across donors.

As concerns this clone: Its antigen is undetermined.

A multiplex PCR was run with 60 Vbeta primers and 13 Jbeta primers. Sequencing was performed with immunoSEQ multiplex PCR; in TCRdb, only in-frame clones are kept and a portion is missing. Of about 140,000 clones in the sample, about 84% are singletons; the top ten hold roughly 6%. The CDR3 covers 14 residues. Germline CDR1 reads LNHDA; CDR2 reads SQIVND (reference sequence). The V end was cut by 8 bases, the J end by 1 base, with 11 bases between. The receptor was isolated from a woman aged 40 to 50 in good health and CMV-seropositive. The chain is built from TRBV19 and TRBJ2-2; D might be TRBD2 (5 bases). The sequencing sample was made of PBMCs. The CDR3 is CASSDSLNTGELFF. CDR3 bases: TGTGCCAGTTCGGACTCCTTGAACACCGGGGAGCTGTTTTTT.